The present TCR beta chain was sequenced within a study of post-analysis software for immune sequencing data. Findings and caveats of the study: TRBV segments more frequent in patients than in controls numbered roughly 5 and included TRBV5-6, TRBV5-1 and TRBV20-1.

After removal of 6 bases from V and 4 bases from J, the junction contained 8 bases not matched to a gene. CDR1 and CDR2 (germline): SGDLS, YYNGEE. CDR3 length: 15 amino acids. Included in the TCR beta cDNA libraries were unique molecular identifiers. TCRdb itself ran the PCR reads through MiXCR, one entry per CDR3 protein. Of 700,000 to 900,000 distinct CDR3 sequences listed, around 42% are singletons. Of note for this clonotype: Its antigen remains unidentified.

The sequence came from a girl between 10 and 17 years old with multiple sclerosis. Source material: blood. The chain has TRBV9 and TRBJ2-5; 11 nucleotides align to TRBD2. In DNA, the CDR3 is TGTGCCAGCACCTTTTCCGGGACTAGCGGAGAGACCCAGTACTTC. Residues: CASTFSGTSGETQYF.